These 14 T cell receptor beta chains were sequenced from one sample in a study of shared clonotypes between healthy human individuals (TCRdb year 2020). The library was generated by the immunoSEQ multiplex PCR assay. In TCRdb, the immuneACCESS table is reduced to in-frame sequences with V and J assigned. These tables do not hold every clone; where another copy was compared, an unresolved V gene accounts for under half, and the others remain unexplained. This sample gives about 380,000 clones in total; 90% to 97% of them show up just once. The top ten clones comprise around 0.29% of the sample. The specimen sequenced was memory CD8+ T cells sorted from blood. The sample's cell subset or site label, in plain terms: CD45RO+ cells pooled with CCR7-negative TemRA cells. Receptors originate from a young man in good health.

The CDR3 here is CAWARAASTDTQYF. The CDR3 DNA reads TGTGCCTGGGCCCGGGCGGCTAGCACAGATACGCAGTATTTT. This chain connects TRBV30 to TRBJ2-3; no clear D. CDR1 is GTSNPN, CDR2 SVGIG, per germline (reference sequence). Between the trimmed V and J ends, which lost 5 bases and 0 bases, there was a span of 12 bases. The CDR3 sequence is 14 residues long.

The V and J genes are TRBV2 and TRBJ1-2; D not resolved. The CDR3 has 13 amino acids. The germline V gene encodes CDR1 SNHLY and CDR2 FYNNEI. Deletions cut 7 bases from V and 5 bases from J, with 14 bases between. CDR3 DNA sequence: TGTGCCAGCATTGGTGGAGTTGGGTATGGCTACACCTTC. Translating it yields CASIGGVGYGYTF.

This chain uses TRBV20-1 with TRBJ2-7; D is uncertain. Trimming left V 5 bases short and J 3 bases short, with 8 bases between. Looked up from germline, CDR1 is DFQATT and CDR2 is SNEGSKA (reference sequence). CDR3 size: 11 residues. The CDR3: CSAFRDYEQYF. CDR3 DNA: TGCAGTGCTTTTAGGGACTACGAGCAGTACTTC.

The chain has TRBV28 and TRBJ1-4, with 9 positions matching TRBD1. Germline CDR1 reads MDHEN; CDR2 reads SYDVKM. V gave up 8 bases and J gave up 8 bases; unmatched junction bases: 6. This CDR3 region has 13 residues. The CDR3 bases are TGTGCCAGCCCCGAACAGGGGGCCGAAAAACTGTTTTTT. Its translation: CASPEQGAEKLFF.

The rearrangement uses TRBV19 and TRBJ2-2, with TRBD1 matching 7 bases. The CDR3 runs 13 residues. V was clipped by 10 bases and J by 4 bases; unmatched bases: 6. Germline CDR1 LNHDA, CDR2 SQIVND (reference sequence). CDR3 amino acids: CATADRTTGELFF. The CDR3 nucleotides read TGTGCCACCGCGGACAGGACCACCGGGGAGCTGTTTTTT.

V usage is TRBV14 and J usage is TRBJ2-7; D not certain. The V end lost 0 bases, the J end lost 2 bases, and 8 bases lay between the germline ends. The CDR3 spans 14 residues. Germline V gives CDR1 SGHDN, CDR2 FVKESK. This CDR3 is CASSQDLGPYEQYF. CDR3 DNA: TGTGCCAGCAGCCAAGATCTTGGGCCCTACGAGCAGTACTTC.

In DNA form, the CDR3 reads TGTGCCAGCAGTGACTTGAAACTGGACAGGCATTATAGCAATCAGCCCCAGCATTTT. This encodes CASSDLKLDRHYSNQPQHF. The V call is TRBV6-4, the J call TRBJ1-5; 7 positions agree with TRBD1. V was clipped by 1 base and J by 0 bases; unmatched bases: 12. The CDR3 contains 19 residues. Per germline, CDR1 MRHNA and CDR2 SNTAGT.

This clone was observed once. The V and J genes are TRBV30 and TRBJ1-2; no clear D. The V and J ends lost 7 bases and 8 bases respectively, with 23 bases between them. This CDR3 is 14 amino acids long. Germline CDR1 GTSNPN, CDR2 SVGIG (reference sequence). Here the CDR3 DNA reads TGTGCCTTCGATCGGGCCATAGCCGGACGGGGCTACACCTTC. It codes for CAFDRAIAGRGYTF.

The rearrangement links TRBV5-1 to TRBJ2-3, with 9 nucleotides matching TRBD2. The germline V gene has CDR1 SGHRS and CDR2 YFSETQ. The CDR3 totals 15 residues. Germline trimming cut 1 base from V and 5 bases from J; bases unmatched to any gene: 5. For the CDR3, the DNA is TGCGCCAGCAGCTTGCTAGCGGGAATTATAGATACGCAGTATTTT. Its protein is CASSLLAGIIDTQYF.

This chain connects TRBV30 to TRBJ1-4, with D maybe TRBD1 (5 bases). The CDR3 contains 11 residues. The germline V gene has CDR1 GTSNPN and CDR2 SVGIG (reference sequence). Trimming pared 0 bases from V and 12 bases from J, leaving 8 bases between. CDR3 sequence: CAWSVGGQLFF. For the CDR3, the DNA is TGTGCCTGGAGTGTGGGGGGACAACTGTTTTTT.

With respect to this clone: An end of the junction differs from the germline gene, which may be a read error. The CDR3 protein is CASSLTGAGASVLTF. The CDR3 bases are TGTGCCAGCAGCTTGACAGGAGCTGGGGCCAGCGTCCTGACTTTC. The chain carries TRBV7-9 and TRBJ2-6, with D possibly TRBD1 on 6 matching bases. The CDR3 is made up of 15 amino acids. CDR1 SEHNR and CDR2 FQNEAQ come from the germline V gene (reference sequence).

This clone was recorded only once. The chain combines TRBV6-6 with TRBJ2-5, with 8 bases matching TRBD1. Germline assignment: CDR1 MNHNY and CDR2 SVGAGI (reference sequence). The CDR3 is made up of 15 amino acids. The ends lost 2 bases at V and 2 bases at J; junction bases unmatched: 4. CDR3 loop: CASSYRQGAQETQYF. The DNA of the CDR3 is TGTGCCAGCAGTTACCGGCAGGGGGCTCAAGAGACCCAGTACTTC.

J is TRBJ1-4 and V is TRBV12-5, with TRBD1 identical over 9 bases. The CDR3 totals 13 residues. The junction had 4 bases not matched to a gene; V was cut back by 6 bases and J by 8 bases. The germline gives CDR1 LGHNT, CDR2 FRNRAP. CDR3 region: CASGDRGYEKLFF. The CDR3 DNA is TGTGCTAGTGGCGACAGGGGGTACGAAAAACTGTTTTTT.

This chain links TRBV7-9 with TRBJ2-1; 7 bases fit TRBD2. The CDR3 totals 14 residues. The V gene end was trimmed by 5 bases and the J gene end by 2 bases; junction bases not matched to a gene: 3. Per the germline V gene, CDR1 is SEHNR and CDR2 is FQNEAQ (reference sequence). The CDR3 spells CASSPGLAYNEQFF. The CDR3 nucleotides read TGTGCCAGCAGCCCCGGACTAGCCTACAATGAGCAGTTCTTC. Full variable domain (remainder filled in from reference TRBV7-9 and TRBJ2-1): DTGVSQNPRHKITKRGQNVTFRCDPISEHNRLYWYRQTLGQGPEFLTYFQNEAQLEKSRLLSDRFSAERPKGSFSTLEIQRTEQGDSAMYLCASSPGLAYNEQFFGPGTRLTVL.